The entry below gives a single TCR beta chain sequence along with its context. Its antigen is unknown. The data belong to a study of identical twins. Study findings and constraints: Beta clonotypes that were abundant in cord blood contained fewer insertions, a pattern absent from memory repertoires.

From the 5' RACE reads, TCRdb called clonotypes with MiXCR, one entry per CDR3 protein. The repertoire holds 450,000 to 600,000 distinct CDR3 sequences, with approximately 20% as singletons. Germline lookup yields CDR1 LNHNV and CDR2 YYDKDF (reference sequence). V gave up 5 bases and J gave up 3 bases, with 10 bases separating them. The CDR3 totals 13 residues. The same sample was also used in a study of yellow fever vaccine responses in identical twins.

The source is a woman under 30 in good health. The chain employs TRBV15 and TRBJ1-2; D remains unclear. Sequenced material: CD4+ T cells sorted from blood. In DNA, the CDR3 is TGTGCCACCAGCCGTGAAGGAGACTATGGCTACACCTTC. It yields the protein CATSREGDYGYTF.